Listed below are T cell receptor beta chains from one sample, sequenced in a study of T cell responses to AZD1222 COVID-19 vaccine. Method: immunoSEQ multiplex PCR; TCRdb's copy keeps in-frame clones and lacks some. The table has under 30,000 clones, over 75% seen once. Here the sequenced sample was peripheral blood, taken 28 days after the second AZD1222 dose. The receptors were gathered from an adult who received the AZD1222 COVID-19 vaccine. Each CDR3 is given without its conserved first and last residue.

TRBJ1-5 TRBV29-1 SVATGSQPQH
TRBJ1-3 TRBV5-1 ASSPGTLGNTIY
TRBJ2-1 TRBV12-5 ASGLGLAENNEQF
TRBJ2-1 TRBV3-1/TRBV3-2 ASSHGSSYNEQF
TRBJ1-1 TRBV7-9 ASSLGAGTHTEAF
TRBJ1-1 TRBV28 ASSSQEGTEAF
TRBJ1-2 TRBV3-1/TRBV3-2 ASSVGGEVDGYT
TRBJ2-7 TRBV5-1 ASRRGTSETYEQY
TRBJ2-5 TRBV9 ASSGGTVQETQY
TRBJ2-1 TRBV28 ASSLWGGASGTGEQF
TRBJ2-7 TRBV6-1 ASSERWGAESYEQY
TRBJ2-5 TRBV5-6 ASSLPGRETQY
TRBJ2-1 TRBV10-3 AISELGDEQF
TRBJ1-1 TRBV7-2 ASSAGLNTEAF
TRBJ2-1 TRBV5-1 ASSLAGTSNEQF
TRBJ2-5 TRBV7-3 ASSLTGGETQY
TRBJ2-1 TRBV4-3 ASSQDGGTSYNEQF
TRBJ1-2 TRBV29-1 SVDPGGVDGYT
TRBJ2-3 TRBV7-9 ASSFLAGGISADTQY
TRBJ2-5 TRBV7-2 ASSFASGYQETQY
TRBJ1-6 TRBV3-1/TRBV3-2 ASSQGVGLNNSPLH
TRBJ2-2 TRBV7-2 ASSLGVGGNTGELF
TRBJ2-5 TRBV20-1 SAEDLETQY
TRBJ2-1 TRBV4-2 ASSRSMGLDYNEQF
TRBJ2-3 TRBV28 ASTITDTQY
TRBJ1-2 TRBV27 ASSRGQAHYGYT
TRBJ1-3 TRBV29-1 SAVQTSGNTIY
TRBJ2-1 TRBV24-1 ATSDPGRSRSYNEQF
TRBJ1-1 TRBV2 ASTGNGDDTEAF
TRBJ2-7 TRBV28 ASRTSGFREQY
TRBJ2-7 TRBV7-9 ASSLPGQGYEQY
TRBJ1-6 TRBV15 ATSREGLGGSPLH
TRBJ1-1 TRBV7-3 ASSVGGYAEAF
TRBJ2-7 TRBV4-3 ASSQDINYEQY
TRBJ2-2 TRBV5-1 ASSWGLAGNTGELF
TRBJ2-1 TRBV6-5 ASSYSRGQYNEQF
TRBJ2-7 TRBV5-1 ASTTASSDEQY
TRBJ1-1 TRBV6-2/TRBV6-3 ASSNEGSAF
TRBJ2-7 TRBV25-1 ASPPRDSYEQY
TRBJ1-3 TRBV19 ASRSGTGSHTIY
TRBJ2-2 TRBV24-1 ATSDFEGANTGELF
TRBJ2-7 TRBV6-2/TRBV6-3 ASSHRGEQY
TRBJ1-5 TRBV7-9 ASSLEDVNQPQH
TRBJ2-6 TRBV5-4 ASSLSGANVLT
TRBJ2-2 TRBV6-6 ASSFTEAGAGELF